This TCR beta chain appears in the sequencing data of a study of neurological immune-mediated disorders. Sorted libraries used approximately 910,000 CD4+ or CD8+ T cells. MiXCR, applied by TCRdb to the 5' RACE reads, yields one record per CDR3 protein. The sample records about 10,000 distinct CDR3 sequences, 20% to 25% being singletons. This clonotype was observed at least ten times. What it recognizes is unknown. Germline-derived CDR1 and CDR2 are SEHNR and FQNEAQ (reference sequence). The V end lost 11 bases, the J end lost 9 bases, and 15 bases lay between the germline ends. CDR3 length: 11 amino acids. Study observations and caveats: The highest TCR clonal expansion occurred in HTLV-1-associated myelopathy; multiple sclerosis fell below healthy controls.

Sequencing used CD8+ T cells from blood. This TCR was recovered from a woman aged 55-69 years with HTLV-1-associated myelopathy (HAM/TSP). The rearrangement uses TRBV7-9 and TRBJ2-3; D possibly corresponds to TRBD1 (6 bases). DNA of the CDR3: TGTGCCGGCCTGGGGGCGGGCACGCAGTATTTT. It translates to CAGLGAGTQYF.